This T cell receptor beta chain stems from a study of blood T cell repertoires in COVID-19. Whole-study context: Sites in the United States, Italy and Spain provided acute and convalescent COVID-19 samples. Sources were T cells, B-cell-depleted T cells, or PBMCs; the material itself was cDNA or gDNA.

Those enrolled in Seattle joined during active infection and were followed longitudinally afterward. The CDR3 length is 12 residues. Trimming pared 2 bases from V and 5 bases from J, leaving 9 bases between. In germline, CDR1 is GTSNPN, CDR2 SVGIG (reference sequence). Clones were read by immunoSEQ multiplex PCR, and TCRdb kept only the in-frame ones, dropping some. The sample yields roughly 210,000 clones, roughly 84% seen once. The source is a woman of 80 years or more with COVID-19, enrolled during active disease. J is TRBJ2-5 and V is TRBV30; D is unresolved. Sequenced input: peripheral blood. The CDR3 bases are TGTGCCTGGAGTCCAGGCCCGGAGACCCAGTACTTC. As protein: CAWSPGPETQYF.